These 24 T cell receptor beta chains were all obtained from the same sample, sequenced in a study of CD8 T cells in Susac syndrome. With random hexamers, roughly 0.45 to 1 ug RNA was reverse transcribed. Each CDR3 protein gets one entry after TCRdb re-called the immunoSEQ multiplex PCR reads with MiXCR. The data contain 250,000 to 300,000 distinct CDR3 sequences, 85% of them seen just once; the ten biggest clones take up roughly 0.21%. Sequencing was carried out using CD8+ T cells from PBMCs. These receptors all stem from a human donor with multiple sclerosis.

In DNA, the CDR3 is TGTGCCAGCAGCGTCGGCCGGGACTATTTATACGAGCAGTACTTC. Translated: CASSVGRDYLYEQYF. The chain employs TRBV9 and TRBJ2-7; TRBD2 agrees at 7 bases. This CDR3 region has 15 residues. Losses at the gene ends were 2 bases for V and 4 bases for J; bases not matched to a gene: 9. Per the germline V gene, CDR1 is SGDLS and CDR2 is YYNGEE.

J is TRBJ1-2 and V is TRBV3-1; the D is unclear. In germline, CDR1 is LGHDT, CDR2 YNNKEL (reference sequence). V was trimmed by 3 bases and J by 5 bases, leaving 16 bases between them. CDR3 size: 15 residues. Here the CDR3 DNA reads TGTGCCAGCAGCCAGGACCCGACCAGACTATATGGCTACACCTTC. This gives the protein CASSQDPTRLYGYTF.

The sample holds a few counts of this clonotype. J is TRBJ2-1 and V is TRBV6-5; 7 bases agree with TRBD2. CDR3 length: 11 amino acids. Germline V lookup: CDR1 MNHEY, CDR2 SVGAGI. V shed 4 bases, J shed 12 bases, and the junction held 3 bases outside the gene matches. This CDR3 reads CASSSGTTQFF. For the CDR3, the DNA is TGTGCCAGCAGTTCCGGGACTACGCAGTTCTTC.

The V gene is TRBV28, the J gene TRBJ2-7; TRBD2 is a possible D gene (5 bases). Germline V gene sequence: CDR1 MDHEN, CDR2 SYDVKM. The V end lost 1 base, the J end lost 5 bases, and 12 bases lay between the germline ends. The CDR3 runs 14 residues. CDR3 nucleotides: TGTGCCAGCAGTTTATACGGGATATTCAACGAGCAGTACTTC. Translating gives CASSLYGIFNEQYF. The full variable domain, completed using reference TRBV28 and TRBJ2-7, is DVKVTQSSRYLVKRTGEKVFLECVQDMDHENMFWYRQDPGLGLRLIYFSYDVKMKEKGDIPEGYSVSREKKERFSLILESASTNQTSMYLCASSLYGIFNEQYFGPGTRLTVT.

The CDR3, as DNA: TGTGCCATCAGCGGGACAGGGGATAGCAATCAGCCCCAGCATTTT. Translated, it gives CAISGTGDSNQPQHF. V usage is TRBV10-3 and J usage is TRBJ1-5; 10 nucleotides agree with TRBD1. Germline values: CDR1 ENHRY, CDR2 SYGVKD. V shed 6 bases and J 0 bases; nucleotides not matched to a gene: 2. The CDR3 is 15 amino acids.

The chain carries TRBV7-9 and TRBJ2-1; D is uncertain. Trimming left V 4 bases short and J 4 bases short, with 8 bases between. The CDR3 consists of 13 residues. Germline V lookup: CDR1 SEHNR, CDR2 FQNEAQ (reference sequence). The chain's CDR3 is CASSSTPYNEQFF. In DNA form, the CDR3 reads TGTGCCAGCAGCTCGACCCCTTACAATGAGCAGTTCTTC.

In DNA, the CDR3 is TGTGCCAGCAGCCCGGGACAGTTTAACTATGGCTACACCTTC. It encodes CASSPGQFNYGYTF. The rearrangement joins TRBV3-1 to TRBJ1-2; 7 positions match TRBD1. The germline V gene has CDR1 LGHDT and CDR2 YNNKEL (reference sequence). With V trimmed by 4 bases and J by 1 base, 3 bases remained unmatched. The CDR3 consists of 14 residues.

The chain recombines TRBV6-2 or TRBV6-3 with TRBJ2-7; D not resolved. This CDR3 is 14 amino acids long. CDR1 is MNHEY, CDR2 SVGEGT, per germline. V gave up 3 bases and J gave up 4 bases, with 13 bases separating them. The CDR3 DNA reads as TGTGCCAGCAGTTATTCGCTAGTCAAATACGAGCAGTACTTC. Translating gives CASSYSLVKYEQYF.

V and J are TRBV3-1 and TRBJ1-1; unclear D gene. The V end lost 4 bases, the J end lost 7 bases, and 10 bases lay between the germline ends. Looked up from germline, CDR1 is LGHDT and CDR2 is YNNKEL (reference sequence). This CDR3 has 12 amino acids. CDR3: CASSLKLNEAFF. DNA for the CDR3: TGTGCCAGCAGCCTTAAACTTAATGAAGCTTTCTTT.

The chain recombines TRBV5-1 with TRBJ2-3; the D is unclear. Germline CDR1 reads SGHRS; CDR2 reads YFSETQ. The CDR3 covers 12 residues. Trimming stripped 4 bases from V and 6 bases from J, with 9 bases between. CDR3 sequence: CASSPQRDTQYF. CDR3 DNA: TGCGCCAGCAGCCCCCAAAGGGATACGCAGTATTTT.

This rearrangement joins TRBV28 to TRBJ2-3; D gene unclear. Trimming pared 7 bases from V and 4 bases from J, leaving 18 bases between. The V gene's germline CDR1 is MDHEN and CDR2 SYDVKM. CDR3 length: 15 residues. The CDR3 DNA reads TGTGCCAGCACCTACGGCCCGACCGATGCAGATACGCAGTATTTT. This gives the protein CASTYGPTDADTQYF.

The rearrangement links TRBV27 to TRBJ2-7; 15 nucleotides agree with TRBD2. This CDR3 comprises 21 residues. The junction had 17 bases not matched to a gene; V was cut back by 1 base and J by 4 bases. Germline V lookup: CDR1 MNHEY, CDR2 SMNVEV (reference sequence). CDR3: CASSLYPPRGLAGGPEYEQYF. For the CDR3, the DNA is TGTGCCAGCAGTTTATATCCCCCACGAGGACTAGCGGGAGGGCCCGAATACGAGCAGTACTTC.

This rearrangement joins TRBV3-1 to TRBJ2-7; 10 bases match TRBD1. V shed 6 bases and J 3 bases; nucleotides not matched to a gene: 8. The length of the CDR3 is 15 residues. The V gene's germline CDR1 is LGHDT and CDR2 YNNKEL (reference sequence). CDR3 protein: CASSYRRDRGYEQYF. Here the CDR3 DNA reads TGTGCCAGCAGTTACCGACGGGACAGGGGCTACGAGCAGTACTTC.

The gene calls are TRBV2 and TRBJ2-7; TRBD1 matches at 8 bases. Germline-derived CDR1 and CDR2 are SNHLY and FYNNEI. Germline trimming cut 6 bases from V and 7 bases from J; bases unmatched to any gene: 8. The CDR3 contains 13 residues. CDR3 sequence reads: CASSLDRAREQYF. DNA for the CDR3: TGTGCCAGCAGCTTGGACAGGGCCCGGGAGCAGTACTTC.

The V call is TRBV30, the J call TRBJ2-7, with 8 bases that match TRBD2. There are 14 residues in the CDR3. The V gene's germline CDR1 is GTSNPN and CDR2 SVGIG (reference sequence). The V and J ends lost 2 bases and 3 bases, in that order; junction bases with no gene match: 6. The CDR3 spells CAWSTLAGSYEQYF. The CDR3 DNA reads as TGTGCCTGGAGTACGTTAGCGGGAAGCTACGAGCAGTACTTC.

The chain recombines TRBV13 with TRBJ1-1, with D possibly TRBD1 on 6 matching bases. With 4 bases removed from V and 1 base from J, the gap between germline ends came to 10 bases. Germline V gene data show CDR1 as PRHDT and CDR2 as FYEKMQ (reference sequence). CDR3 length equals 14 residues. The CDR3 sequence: CASSYQGPNTEAFF. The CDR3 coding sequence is TGTGCCAGCAGCTACCAGGGGCCGAACACTGAAGCTTTCTTT.

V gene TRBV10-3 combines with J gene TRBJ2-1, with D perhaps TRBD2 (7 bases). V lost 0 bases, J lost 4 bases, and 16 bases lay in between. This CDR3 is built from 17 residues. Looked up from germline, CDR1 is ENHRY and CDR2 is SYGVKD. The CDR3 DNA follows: TGTGCCATCAGTGAGTCGGGAGGGGGAGATGGGTACAATGAGCAGTTCTTC. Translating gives CAISESGGGDGYNEQFF.

The DNA of the CDR3 is TGTGCCAGCAGCCAAGGGACAGGGGGGTTCAATGAGCAGTTCTTC. Translated: CASSQGTGGFNEQFF. The chain recombines TRBV27 with TRBJ2-1; 11 bases agree with TRBD1. Per germline, CDR1 MNHEY and CDR2 SMNVEV (reference sequence). The CDR3 sequence is 15 residues long. V shed 6 bases and J 6 bases; nucleotides not matched to a gene: 7.

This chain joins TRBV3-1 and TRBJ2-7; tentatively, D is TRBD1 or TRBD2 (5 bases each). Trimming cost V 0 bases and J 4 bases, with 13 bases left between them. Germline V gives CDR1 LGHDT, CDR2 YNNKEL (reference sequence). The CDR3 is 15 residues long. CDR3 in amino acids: CASSQEEGRVYEQYF. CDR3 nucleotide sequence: TGTGCCAGCAGCCAAGAAGAGGGGAGAGTGTACGAGCAGTACTTC.

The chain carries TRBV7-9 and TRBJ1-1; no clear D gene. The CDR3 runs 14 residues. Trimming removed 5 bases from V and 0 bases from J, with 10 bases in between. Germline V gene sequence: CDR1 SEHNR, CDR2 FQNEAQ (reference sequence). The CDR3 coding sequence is TGTGCCAGCAGCGTCGGACTTCTGAACACTGAAGCTTTCTTT. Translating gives CASSVGLLNTEAFF.

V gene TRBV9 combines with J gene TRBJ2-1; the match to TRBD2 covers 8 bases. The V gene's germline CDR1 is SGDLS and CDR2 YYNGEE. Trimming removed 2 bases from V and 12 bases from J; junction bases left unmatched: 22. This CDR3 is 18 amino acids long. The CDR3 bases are TGTGCCAGCAGCGTGACACCCTCGGACTATGGCGGGGGGCGAGGGCAGTTCTTC. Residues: CASSVTPSDYGGGRGQFF.

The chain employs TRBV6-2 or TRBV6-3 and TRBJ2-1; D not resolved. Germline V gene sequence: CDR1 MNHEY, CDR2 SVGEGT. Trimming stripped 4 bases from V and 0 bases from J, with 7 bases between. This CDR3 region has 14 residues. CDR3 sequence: CASSFTASYNEQFF. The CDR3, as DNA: TGTGCCAGCAGTTTCACAGCCTCCTACAATGAGCAGTTCTTC.

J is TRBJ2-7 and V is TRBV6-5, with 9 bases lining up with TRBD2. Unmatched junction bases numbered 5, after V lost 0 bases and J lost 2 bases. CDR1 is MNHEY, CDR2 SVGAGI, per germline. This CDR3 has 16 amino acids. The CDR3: CASSYSRLAVAYEQYF. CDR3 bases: TGTGCCAGCAGTTACTCGAGACTAGCGGTGGCCTACGAGCAGTACTTC.

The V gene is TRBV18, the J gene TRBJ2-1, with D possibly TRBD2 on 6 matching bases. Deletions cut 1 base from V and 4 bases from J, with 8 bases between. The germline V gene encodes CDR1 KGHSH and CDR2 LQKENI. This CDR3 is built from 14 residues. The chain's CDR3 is CASSPRGEYNEQFF. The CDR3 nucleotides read TGTGCCAGCTCACCACGGGGGGAATACAATGAGCAGTTCTTC.